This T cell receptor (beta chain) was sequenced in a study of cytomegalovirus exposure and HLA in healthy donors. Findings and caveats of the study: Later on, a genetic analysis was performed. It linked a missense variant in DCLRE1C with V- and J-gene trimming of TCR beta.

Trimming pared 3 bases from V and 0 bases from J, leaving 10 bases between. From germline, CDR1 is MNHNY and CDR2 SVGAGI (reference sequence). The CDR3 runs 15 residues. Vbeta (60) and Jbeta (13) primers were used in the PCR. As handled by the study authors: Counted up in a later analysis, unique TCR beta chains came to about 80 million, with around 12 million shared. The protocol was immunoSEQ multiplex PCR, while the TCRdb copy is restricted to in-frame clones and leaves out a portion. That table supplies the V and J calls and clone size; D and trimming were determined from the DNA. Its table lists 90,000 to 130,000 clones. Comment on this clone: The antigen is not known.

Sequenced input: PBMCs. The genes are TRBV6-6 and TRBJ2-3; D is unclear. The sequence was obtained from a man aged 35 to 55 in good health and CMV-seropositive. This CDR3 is CASSYRVSSTDTQYF. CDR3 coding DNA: TGTGCCAGCAGTTATCGGGTTTCGAGCACAGATACGCAGTATTTT.